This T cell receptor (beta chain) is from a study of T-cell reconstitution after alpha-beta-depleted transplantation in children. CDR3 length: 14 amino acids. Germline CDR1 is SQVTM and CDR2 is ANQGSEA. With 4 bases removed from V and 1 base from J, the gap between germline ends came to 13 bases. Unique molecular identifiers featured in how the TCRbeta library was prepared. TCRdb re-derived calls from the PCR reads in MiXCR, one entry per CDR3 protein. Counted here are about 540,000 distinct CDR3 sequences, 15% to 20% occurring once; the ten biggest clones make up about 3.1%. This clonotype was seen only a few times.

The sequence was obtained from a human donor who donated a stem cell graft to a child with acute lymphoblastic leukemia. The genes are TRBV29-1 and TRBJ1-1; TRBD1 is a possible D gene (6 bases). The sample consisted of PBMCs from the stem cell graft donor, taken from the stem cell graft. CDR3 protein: CSVGVQGRNTEAFF. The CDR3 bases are TGCAGCGTTGGGGTACAGGGAAGGAACACTGAAGCTTTCTTT. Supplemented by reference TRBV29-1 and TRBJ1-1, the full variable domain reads SAVISQKPSRDICQRGTSLTIQCQVDSQVTMMFWYRQQPGQSLTLIATANQGSEATYESGFVIDKFPISRPNLTFSTLTVSNMSPEDSSIYLCSVGVQGRNTEAFFGQGTRLTVV.